This TCR beta chain appears in the sequencing data of a study of memory CD4+ T cells and cytomegalovirus serostatus. The wider study: Donors were healthy Belgian adults, several CMV seropositive and around 24 seronegative.

Sequenced by immunoSEQ multiplex PCR; TCRdb stores in-frame clones only, minus some. The sample yields about 41,000 clones, about 85% seen once. General study findings and limits: Of 150 to 200 reported CMV TCRbeta sequences, 65 to 85 were found in memory CD4+ repertoires.

Single viable CD3+CD4+CD8-CD45RO+ cells were sorted as the memory CD4+ T cells. Serum IgG to CMV pp150, pp28, p38 and p52 defined serostatus. Remarks on this clone: What it recognizes is unknown.

The CDR3 runs 14 residues. The V end lost 3 bases, the J end lost 6 bases, and 14 bases lay between the germline ends. Germline V gene sequence: CDR1 SGHAT, CDR2 FQNNGV. This chain uses TRBV11-2 with TRBJ1-1; TRBD1 might be the D (6 bases). The sequenced sample was memory CD4+ T cells from blood. The receptor comes from an adult in good health and CMV-seronegative. The CDR3 spells CASSFTGWEAEAFF. The CDR3 DNA reads as TGTGCCAGCAGCTTTACAGGGTGGGAGGCTGAAGCTTTCTTT.